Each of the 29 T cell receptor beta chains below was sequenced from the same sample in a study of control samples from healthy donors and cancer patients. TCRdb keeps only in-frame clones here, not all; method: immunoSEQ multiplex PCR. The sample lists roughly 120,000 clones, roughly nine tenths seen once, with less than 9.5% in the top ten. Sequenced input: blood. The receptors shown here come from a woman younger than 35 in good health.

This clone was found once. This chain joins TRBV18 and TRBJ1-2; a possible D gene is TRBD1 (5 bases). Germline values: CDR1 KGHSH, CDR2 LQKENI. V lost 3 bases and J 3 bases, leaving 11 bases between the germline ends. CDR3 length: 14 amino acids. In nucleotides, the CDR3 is TGTGCCAGCTCACCTACCGGGACGGACTATGGCTACACCTTC. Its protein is CASSPTGTDYGYTF.

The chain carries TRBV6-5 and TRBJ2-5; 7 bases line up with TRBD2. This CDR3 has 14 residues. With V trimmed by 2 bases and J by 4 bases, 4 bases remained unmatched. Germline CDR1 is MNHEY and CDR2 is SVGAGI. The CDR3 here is CASSYAGRGETQYF. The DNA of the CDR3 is TGTGCCAGCAGTTACGCAGGGAGGGGAGAGACCCAGTACTTC.

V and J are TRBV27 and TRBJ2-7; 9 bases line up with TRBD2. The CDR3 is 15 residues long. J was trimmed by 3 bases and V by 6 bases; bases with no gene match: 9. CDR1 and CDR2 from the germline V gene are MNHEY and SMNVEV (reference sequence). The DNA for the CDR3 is TGTGCCAGCAGCCCCCACACTAGCGGGCGCTACGAGCAGTACTTC. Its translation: CASSPHTSGRYEQYF.

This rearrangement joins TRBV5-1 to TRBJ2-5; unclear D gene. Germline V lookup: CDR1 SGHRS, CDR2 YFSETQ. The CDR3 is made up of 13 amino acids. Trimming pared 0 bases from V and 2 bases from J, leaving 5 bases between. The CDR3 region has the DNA TGCGCCAGCAGCTTGGGGCAGCAAGAGACCCAGTACTTC. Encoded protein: CASSLGQQETQYF.

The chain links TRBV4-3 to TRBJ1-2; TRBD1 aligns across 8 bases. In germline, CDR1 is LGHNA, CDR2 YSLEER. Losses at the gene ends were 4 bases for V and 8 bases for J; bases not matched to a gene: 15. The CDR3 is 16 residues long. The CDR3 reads CASSPTMDRARDGYTF. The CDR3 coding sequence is TGCGCCAGCAGCCCCACGATGGACAGGGCACGGGACGGCTACACCTTC.

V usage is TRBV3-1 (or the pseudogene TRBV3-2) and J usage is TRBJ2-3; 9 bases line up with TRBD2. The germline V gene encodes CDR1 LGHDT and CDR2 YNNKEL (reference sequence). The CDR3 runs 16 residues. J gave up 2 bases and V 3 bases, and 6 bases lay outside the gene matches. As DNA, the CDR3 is TGTGCCAGCAGCCATAAGCGGGAGGACTACACAGATACGCAGTATTTT. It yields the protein CASSHKREDYTDTQYF.

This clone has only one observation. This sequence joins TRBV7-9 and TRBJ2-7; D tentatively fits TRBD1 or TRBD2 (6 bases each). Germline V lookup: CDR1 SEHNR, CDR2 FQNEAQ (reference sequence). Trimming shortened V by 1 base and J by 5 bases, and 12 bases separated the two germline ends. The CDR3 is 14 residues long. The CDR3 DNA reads TGTGCCAGCAGCTTAGGGGCAGGGGAGGACGAGCAGTACTTC. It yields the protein CASSLGAGEDEQYF.

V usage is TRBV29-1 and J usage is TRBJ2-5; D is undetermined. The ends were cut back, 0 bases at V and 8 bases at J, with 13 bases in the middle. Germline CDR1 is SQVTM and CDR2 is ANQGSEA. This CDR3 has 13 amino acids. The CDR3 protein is CSVEDPRHDTQYF. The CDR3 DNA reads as TGCAGCGTTGAAGATCCCAGGCACGATACCCAGTACTTC.

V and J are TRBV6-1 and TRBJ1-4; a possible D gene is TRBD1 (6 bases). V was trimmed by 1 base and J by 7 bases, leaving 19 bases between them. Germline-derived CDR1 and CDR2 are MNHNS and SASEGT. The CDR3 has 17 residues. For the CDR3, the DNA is TGTGCCAGCAGTGAAGTCGGGGGGCCCGGCTCCGGTGAAAAACTGTTTTTT. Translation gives CASSEVGGPGSGEKLFF.

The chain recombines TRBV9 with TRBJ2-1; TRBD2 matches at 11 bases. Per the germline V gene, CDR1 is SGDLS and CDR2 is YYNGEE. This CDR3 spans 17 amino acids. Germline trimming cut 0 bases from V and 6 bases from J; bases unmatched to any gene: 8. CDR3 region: CASSVAGTSGTLNEQFF. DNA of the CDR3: TGTGCCAGCAGCGTAGCTGGGACTAGCGGCACCCTCAATGAGCAGTTCTTC.

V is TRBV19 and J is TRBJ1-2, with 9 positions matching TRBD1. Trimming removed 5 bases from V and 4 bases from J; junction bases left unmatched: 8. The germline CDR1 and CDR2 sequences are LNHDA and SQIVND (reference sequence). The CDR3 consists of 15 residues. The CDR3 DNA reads TGTGCCAGTAGTGATCACAGGGGGCAAGGCTATGGCTACACCTTC. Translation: CASSDHRGQGYGYTF. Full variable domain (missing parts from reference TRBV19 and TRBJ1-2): DGGITQSPKYLFRKEGQNVTLSCEQNLNHDAMYWYRQDPGQGLRLIYYSQIVNDFQKGDIAEGYSVSREKKESFPLTVTSAQKNPTAFYLCASSDHRGQGYGYTFGSGTRLTVV.

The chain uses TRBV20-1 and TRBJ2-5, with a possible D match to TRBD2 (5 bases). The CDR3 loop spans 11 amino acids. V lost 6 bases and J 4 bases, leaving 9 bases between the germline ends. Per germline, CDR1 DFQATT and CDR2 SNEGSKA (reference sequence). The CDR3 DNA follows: TGCAGTGCCGGGGAGAGAGAGACCCAGTACTTC. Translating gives CSAGERETQYF.

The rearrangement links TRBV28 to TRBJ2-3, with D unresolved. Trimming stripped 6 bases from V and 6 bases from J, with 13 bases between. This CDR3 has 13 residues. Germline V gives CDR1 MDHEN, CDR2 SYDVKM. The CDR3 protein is CASRGRSRDTQYF. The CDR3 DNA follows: TGTGCCAGCAGGGGTCGGAGTCGGGATACGCAGTATTTT. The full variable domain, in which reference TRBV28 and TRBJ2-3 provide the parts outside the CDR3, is DVKVTQSSRYLVKRTGEKVFLECVQDMDHENMFWYRQDPGLGLRLIYFSYDVKMKEKGDIPEGYSVSREKKERFSLILESASTNQTSMYLCASRGRSRDTQYFGPGTRLTVL.

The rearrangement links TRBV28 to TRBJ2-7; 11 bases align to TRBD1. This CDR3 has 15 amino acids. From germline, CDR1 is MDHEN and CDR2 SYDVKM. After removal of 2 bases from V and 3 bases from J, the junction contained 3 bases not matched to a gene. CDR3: CASSLRGTGGYEQYF. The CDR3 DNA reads TGTGCCAGCAGTTTACGAGGGACAGGGGGCTACGAGCAGTACTTC.

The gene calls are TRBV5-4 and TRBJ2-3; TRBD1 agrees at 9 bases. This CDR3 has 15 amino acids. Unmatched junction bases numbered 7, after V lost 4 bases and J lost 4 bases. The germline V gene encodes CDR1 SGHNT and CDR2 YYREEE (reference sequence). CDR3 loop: CASSPGQGVADTQYF. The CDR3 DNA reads TGTGCCAGCAGCCCGGGACAGGGAGTTGCAGATACGCAGTATTTT.

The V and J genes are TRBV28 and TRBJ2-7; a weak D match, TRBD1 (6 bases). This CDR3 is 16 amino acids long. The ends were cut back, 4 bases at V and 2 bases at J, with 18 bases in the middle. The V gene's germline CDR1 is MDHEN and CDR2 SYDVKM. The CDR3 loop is CASSSSGTLEAYEQYF. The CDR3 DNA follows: TGTGCCAGCAGTTCCTCCGGGACACTGGAGGCCTACGAGCAGTACTTC.

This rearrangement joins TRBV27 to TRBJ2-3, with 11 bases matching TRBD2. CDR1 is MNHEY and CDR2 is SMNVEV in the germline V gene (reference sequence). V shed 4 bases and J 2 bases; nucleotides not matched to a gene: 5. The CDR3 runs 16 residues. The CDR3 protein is CASSSTSGEFTDTQYF. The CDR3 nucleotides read TGTGCCAGCAGTTCGACTAGCGGGGAATTCACAGATACGCAGTATTTT.

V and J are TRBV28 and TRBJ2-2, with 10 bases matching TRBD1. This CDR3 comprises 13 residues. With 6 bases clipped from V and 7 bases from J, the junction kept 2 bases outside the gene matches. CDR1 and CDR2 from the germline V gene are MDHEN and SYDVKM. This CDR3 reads CASRGQGHGELFF. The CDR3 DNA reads TGTGCCAGCAGGGGACAGGGGCACGGGGAGCTGTTTTTT.

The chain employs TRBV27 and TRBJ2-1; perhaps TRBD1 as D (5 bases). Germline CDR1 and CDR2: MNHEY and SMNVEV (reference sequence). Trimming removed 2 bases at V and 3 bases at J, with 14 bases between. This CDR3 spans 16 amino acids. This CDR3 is CASSLRGTIGYNEQFF. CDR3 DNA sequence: TGTGCCAGCAGTTTAAGGGGCACAATAGGCTACAATGAGCAGTTCTTC.

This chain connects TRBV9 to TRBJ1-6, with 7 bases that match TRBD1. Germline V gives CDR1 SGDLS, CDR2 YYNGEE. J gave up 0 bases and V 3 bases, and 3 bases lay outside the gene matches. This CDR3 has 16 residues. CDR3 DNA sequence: TGTGCCAGCAGCGCAGGGGGGAACTCCTATAATTCACCCCTCCACTTT. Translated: CASSAGGNSYNSPLHF.

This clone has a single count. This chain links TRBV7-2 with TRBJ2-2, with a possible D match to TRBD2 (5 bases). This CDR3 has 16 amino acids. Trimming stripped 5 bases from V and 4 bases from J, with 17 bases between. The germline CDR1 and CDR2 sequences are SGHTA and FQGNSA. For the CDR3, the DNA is TGTGCCAGCAGCCCAAAGTCTAGCAGATCCACCGGGGAGCTGTTTTTT. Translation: CASSPKSSRSTGELFF.

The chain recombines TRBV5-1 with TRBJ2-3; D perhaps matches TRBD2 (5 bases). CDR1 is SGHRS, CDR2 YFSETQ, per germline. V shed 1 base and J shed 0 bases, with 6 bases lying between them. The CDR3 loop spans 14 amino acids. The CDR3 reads CASSLIASTDTQYF. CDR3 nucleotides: TGCGCCAGCAGCTTGATAGCGAGCACAGATACGCAGTATTTT.

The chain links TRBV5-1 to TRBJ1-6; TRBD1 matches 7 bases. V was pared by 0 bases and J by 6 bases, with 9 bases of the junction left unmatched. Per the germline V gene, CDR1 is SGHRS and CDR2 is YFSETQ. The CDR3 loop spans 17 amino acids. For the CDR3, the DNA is TGCGCCAGCAGCTTGGGAAATTCGGACAGGTTTAATTCACCCCTCCACTTT. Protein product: CASSLGNSDRFNSPLHF.

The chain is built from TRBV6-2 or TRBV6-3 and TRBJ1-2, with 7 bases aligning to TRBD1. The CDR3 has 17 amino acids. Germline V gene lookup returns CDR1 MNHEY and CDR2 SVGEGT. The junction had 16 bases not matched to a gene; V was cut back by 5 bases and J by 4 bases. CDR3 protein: CASSRHPRTGGIYGYTF. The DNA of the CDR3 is TGTGCCAGCAGTCGCCATCCCAGGACAGGAGGAATCTATGGCTACACCTTC.

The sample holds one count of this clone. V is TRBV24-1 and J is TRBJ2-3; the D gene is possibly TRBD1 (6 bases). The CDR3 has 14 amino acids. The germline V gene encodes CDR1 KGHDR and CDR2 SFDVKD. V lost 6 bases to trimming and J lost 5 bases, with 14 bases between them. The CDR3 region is CATSTDRPGDTQYF. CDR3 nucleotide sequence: TGTGCCACCAGTACCGACAGGCCGGGAGATACGCAGTATTTT.

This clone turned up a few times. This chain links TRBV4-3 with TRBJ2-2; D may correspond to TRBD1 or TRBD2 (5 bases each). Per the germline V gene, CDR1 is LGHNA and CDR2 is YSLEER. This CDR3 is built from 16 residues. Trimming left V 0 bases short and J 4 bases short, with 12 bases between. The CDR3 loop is CASSQDKAGTTGELFF. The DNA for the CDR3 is TGCGCCAGCAGCCAAGATAAGGCAGGGACCACCGGGGAGCTGTTTTTT.

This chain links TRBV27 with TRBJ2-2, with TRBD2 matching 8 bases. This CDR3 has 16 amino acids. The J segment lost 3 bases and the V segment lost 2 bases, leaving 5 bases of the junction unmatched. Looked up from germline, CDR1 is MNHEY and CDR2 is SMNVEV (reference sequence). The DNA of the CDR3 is TGTGCCAGCAGTTTACTTCCGGGGGGGCACACCGGGGAGCTGTTTTTT. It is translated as CASSLLPGGHTGELFF.

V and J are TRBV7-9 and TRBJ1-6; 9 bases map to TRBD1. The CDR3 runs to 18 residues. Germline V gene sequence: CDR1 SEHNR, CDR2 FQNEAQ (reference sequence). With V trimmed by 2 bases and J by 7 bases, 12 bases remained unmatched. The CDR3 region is CASSLSRTGTGPNSPLHF. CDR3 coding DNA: TGTGCCAGCAGCTTAAGTCGGACCGGGACAGGGCCGAATTCACCCCTCCACTTT.

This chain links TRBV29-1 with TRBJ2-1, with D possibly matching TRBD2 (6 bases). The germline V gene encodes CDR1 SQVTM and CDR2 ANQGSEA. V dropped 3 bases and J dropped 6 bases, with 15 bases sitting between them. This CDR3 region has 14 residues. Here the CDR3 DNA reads TGCAGCGTTGAGACAGCGGGCCTTTTCAATGAGCAGTTCTTC. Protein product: CSVETAGLFNEQFF.